The 22 T cell receptor beta chains presented below share a single source sample, sequenced in a study of cytomegalovirus exposure and HLA in healthy donors (TCRdb year 2017). The receptor library was made with the immunoSEQ multiplex PCR assay. For the multiplex PCR, a mixture combining 60 forward primers for TCR Vbeta segments and 13 reverse primers for TCR Jbeta segments was used. TCRdb's version of the immuneACCESS table is confined to in-frame rearrangements and falls short of the full clone set. An unresolved V gene accounts for under half of the shortfall where checked; the remainder is of unknown origin. This sample holds tens of thousands of clones; roughly 79% were observed only once. The ten largest make up approximately 1.5% of the sample. The source material was PBMCs. The source of these receptors is a male donor in good health and CMV-seronegative.

V and J are TRBV11-3 and TRBJ1-1; 8 nucleotides match TRBD1. Germline values: CDR1 SGHNT, CDR2 YENEEA. The CDR3 covers 17 residues. With 4 bases clipped from V and 3 bases from J, the junction kept 13 bases outside the gene matches. CDR3: CASSSRTGRQGYTEAFF. CDR3 nucleotides: TGTGCCAGCAGCTCAAGGACAGGGCGTCAGGGGTACACTGAAGCTTTCTTT.

There are a few counts of this clone. This chain uses TRBV6-1 with TRBJ1-1, with D perhaps TRBD1 (6 bases). Germline lookup yields CDR1 MNHNS and CDR2 SASEGT. The V end was cut by 11 bases, the J end by 5 bases, with 18 bases between. CDR3 length: 13 amino acids. The CDR3 region has the DNA TGTGCCTCCTGGCGGGGGGCCCGGACTGAAGCTTTCTTT. Translation: CASWRGARTEAFF.

The CDR3 DNA reads TGTGCCAGCAGCTTAGACGGTCGCGAGCAGTACTTC. Translation gives CASSLDGREQYF. V and J are TRBV11-3 and TRBJ2-7, with D uncertain. V was trimmed by 0 bases and J by 6 bases, leaving 6 bases between them. The CDR3 sequence is 12 residues long. In germline, CDR1 is SGHNT, CDR2 YENEEA.

The rearrangement links TRBV10-1 to TRBJ2-2; 7 bases align to TRBD1. V shed 7 bases, J shed 3 bases, and the junction held 5 bases outside the gene matches. CDR1 and CDR2 (germline): WNHNN, SYGVQD (reference sequence). This CDR3 is 14 amino acids long. The chain's CDR3 is CASTGDRDTGELFF. CDR3 bases: TGCGCCAGCACAGGAGACAGGGACACCGGGGAGCTGTTTTTT.

This chain links TRBV10-3 with TRBJ1-2; D is unresolved. This CDR3 has 15 residues. CDR1 is ENHRY and CDR2 is SYGVKD in the germline V gene. Deletions cut 0 bases from V and 7 bases from J, with 15 bases between. CDR3 sequence reads: CAISESEGLRRGYTF. Written as DNA, the CDR3 is TGTGCCATCAGTGAGTCAGAGGGCCTGAGGCGTGGCTACACCTTC.

In its sample, this clone was seen once. The chain couples TRBV28 to TRBJ2-7, with D perhaps TRBD1 (5 bases). V lost 2 bases and J 6 bases, leaving 11 bases between the germline ends. The germline CDR1 and CDR2 sequences are MDHEN and SYDVKM. This CDR3 has 13 amino acids. The DNA for the CDR3 is TGTGCCAGCAGTTTACGAACAGGTTCCGAGCAGTACTTC. This translates into CASSLRTGSEQYF. The variable domain in full, with the rest retrieved from reference TRBV28 and TRBJ2-7, is DVKVTQSSRYLVKRTGEKVFLECVQDMDHENMFWYRQDPGLGLRLIYFSYDVKMKEKGDIPEGYSVSREKKERFSLILESASTNQTSMYLCASSLRTGSEQYFGPGTRLTVT.

A remark on this clone: The junction does not match germline at one end; this may be a read error. The sample carries other DNA sequences with the same CDR3. The J gene is TRBJ1-3, the V gene TRBV6-5, with a weak D call TRBD1 (6 bases). The germline V gene has CDR1 MNHEY and CDR2 SVGAGI. The CDR3 runs 14 residues. The CDR3 bases are TGTGCTAGCAGCCGTAGGGACAAAGGAAACACCATATATTTT. The encoded protein is CASSRRDKGNTIYF.

The chain has TRBV9 and TRBJ1-4; D remains ambiguous. The germline V and J ends were trimmed by 0 bases and 8 bases, with 14 bases remaining between them. The germline CDR1 and CDR2 sequences are SGDLS and YYNGEE. This CDR3 has 15 amino acids. CDR3 coding DNA: TGTGCCAGCAGCGTAGGAGGCGCTAACTTAGAAAAACTGTTTTTT. Translation: CASSVGGANLEKLFF.

A word on this clone: The conserved phenylalanine or tryptophan is not found at the CDR3 terminus, so this likely reflects a read error. The chain couples TRBV5-6 to TRBJ2-6; TRBD1 is a possible D gene (5 bases). V lost 2 bases, J lost 0 bases, and 6 bases lay in between. The CDR3 totals 15 residues. Germline V gene data show CDR1 as SGHDT and CDR2 as YYEEEE. CDR3 nucleotide sequence: TGTGCCAGCAGCTTTAGGGGCTCTGGGGCCAACGTCCTGACTTCC. Its protein product is CASSFRGSGANVLTS.

The chain combines TRBV7-9 with TRBJ1-1; perhaps TRBD1 as D (6 bases). Germline lookup yields CDR1 SEHNR and CDR2 FQNEAQ (reference sequence). The ends were cut back, 7 bases at V and 1 base at J, with 10 bases in the middle. This CDR3 spans 13 amino acids. This CDR3 reads CASTKGGNTEAFF. In nucleotides, the CDR3 is TGTGCCAGCACCAAAGGGGGGAACACTGAAGCTTTCTTT.

This chain connects TRBV28 to TRBJ2-3, with TRBD2 matching 12 bases. After removal of 6 bases from V and 2 bases from J, the junction contained 6 bases not matched to a gene. Germline CDR1 and CDR2: MDHEN and SYDVKM. This CDR3 has 16 amino acids. This chain's CDR3 is CASRSGLAGFTDTQYF. CDR3 DNA sequence: TGTGCCAGCAGATCGGGACTAGCGGGTTTCACAGATACGCAGTATTTT.

This clone has only a few counts. The CDR3 protein is CASGAGLSSTDTQYF. The CDR3 DNA sequence: TGTGCCAGTGGGGCGGGACTATCGAGCACAGATACGCAGTATTTT. The chain couples TRBV19 to TRBJ2-3; 7 bases are shared with TRBD2. Losses at the gene ends were 8 bases for V and 0 bases for J; bases not matched to a gene: 8. Looked up from germline, CDR1 is LNHDA and CDR2 is SQIVND (reference sequence). This CDR3 spans 15 amino acids.

This clone was seen a handful of times. The chain recombines TRBV30 with TRBJ1-5, with 7 bases fitting TRBD1. Germline CDR1 GTSNPN, CDR2 SVGIG (reference sequence). After removal of 0 bases from V and 4 bases from J, the junction contained 0 bases not matched to a gene. This CDR3 spans 13 amino acids. CDR3 protein: CAWSVQGNQPQHF. Here the CDR3 DNA reads TGTGCCTGGAGTGTACAGGGGAATCAGCCCCAGCATTTT.

The V and J genes are TRBV18 and TRBJ2-5; D unclear. Germline V lookup: CDR1 KGHSH, CDR2 LQKENI. The V and J ends lost 6 bases and 4 bases respectively, with 6 bases between them. The CDR3 runs 11 residues. The DNA of the CDR3 is TGTGCCAGCTCCCGCGGAGAGACCCAGTACTTC. Translating gives CASSRGETQYF. Full variable domain (outside the CDR3, taken from reference TRBV18 and TRBJ2-5): NAGVMQNPRHLVRRRGQEARLRCSPMKGHSHVYWYRQLPEEGLKFMVYLQKENIIDESGMPKERFSAEFPKEGPSILRIQQVVRGDSAAYFCASSRGETQYFGPGTRLLVL.

The DNA of the CDR3 is TGTGCCAGCAGCCAAGTACCGGGACAGGGGAACACCTTC. It codes for CASSQVPGQGNTF. The J gene is TRBJ1-2, the V gene TRBV14; TRBD1 agrees at 10 bases. CDR1 and CDR2 (germline): SGHDN, FVKESK. V lost 1 base to trimming and J lost 12 bases; unmatched junction nucleotides: 5. The CDR3 is 13 amino acids.

J is TRBJ2-3 and V is TRBV9, with 7 bases matching TRBD2. V lost 1 base, J lost 2 bases, and 7 bases stayed unmatched. This CDR3 contains 16 residues. Germline lookup yields CDR1 SGDLS and CDR2 YYNGEE. The chain's CDR3 is CASSVRPAGYTDTQYF. CDR3 nucleotides: TGTGCCAGCAGCGTAAGGCCAGCGGGGTACACAGATACGCAGTATTTT.

This clone was seen once. The chain recombines TRBV5-1 with TRBJ2-2; TRBD1 matches at 9 bases. The CDR3 runs to 16 residues. From germline, CDR1 is SGHRS and CDR2 YFSETQ. V lost 4 bases to trimming and J lost 3 bases; unmatched junction nucleotides: 7. The CDR3 nucleotides read TGCGCCAGCAGCGATTACAGGGGGCGGGACACCGGGGAGCTGTTTTTT. It translates to CASSDYRGRDTGELFF.

Points on this clone: Other DNA sequences of this sample code for an identical CDR3. The genes are TRBV10-3 and TRBJ2-7, with 12 bases identical to TRBD1. The J segment lost 7 bases and the V segment lost 7 bases, leaving 8 bases of the junction unmatched. CDR3 length: 14 residues. Per the germline V gene, CDR1 is ENHRY and CDR2 is SYGVKD. The CDR3 loop is CAIKPGQGAKEQYF. The CDR3, as DNA: TGTGCCATCAAACCGGGACAGGGGGCGAAGGAGCAGTACTTC.

The chain has TRBV2 and TRBJ2-5; 12 bases line up with TRBD1. With 6 bases clipped from V and 5 bases from J, the junction kept 7 bases outside the gene matches. Germline CDR1 and CDR2: SNHLY and FYNNEI. The length of the CDR3 is 15 residues. The CDR3 is CASRGTGGHWETQYF. DNA for the CDR3: TGTGCCAGCAGAGGGACAGGGGGCCATTGGGAGACCCAGTACTTC.

V is TRBV23-1 and J is TRBJ1-4; TRBD1 aligns across 8 bases. TRBV23-1 is sorted into the ORF group, with uncertain function. There are 17 residues in the CDR3. The trim removed 2 bases at V and 0 bases at J, leaving 5 bases unmatched. The CDR3 DNA reads TGCGCCAGCAGTCAAATACAGGGGGTCGCAACTAATGAAAAACTGTTTTTT. This encodes CASSQIQGVATNEKLFF.

This sequence joins TRBV6-5 and TRBJ1-3, with D uncertain. Trimming stripped 0 bases from V and 2 bases from J, with 8 bases between. The germline CDR1 and CDR2 sequences are MNHEY and SVGAGI. The CDR3 loop spans 15 amino acids. The CDR3 DNA reads as TGTGCCAGCAGTTACTCGGCGACAACTGGAAACACCATATATTTT. Translating it yields CASSYSATTGNTIYF.

This clone has only a few counts. The chain employs TRBV4-3 and TRBJ1-4; a possible D gene is TRBD1 (5 bases). The CDR3 extends over 15 amino acids. V lost 0 bases to trimming and J lost 10 bases, with 15 bases between them. Germline CDR1 LGHNA, CDR2 YSLEER. The CDR3, as DNA: TGCGCCAGCAGCCAAGATCGGCAGGGCGAAGGAAAACTGTTTTTT. Amino acids: CASSQDRQGEGKLFF.